This entry lists 20 T cell receptor beta chains sequenced from one sample in a study of control samples from healthy donors and cancer patients. Data came from immunoSEQ multiplex PCR; TCRdb stores just in-frame clones and leaves some out. The sample yields roughly 92,000 clones, around nine tenths seen once. Material: blood. These receptors were taken from a woman aged 55-69 years in good health.

In its sample, this clone was seen a few times. The rearrangement joins TRBV30 to TRBJ2-5; TRBD2 agrees at 8 bases. The germline CDR1 and CDR2 sequences are GTSNPN and SVGIG (reference sequence). The CDR3 is made up of 15 amino acids. The V segment lost 3 bases and the J segment 5 bases; nucleotides outside the gene matches: 11. This CDR3 reads CAWRAGTSLFETQYF. The CDR3 region has the DNA TGTGCCTGGAGGGCCGGGACTAGTCTTTTCGAGACCCAGTACTTC.

J is TRBJ2-4 and V is TRBV7-2; TRBD2 agrees at 7 bases. V trimming: 5 bases; J trimming: 8 bases; junction bases outside the gene matches: 12. Per the germline V gene, CDR1 is SGHTA and CDR2 is FQGNSA. The CDR3 extends over 15 amino acids. CDR3 region: CASSRPSGGPDIQYF. DNA for the CDR3: TGTGCCAGCAGCCGTCCCTCGGGAGGTCCAGACATTCAGTACTTC.

This clone was recorded once. This chain links TRBV7-2 with TRBJ1-3; the D is unclear. Trimming pared 5 bases from V and 0 bases from J, leaving 17 bases between. The CDR3 is 17 residues long. Germline V lookup: CDR1 SGHTA, CDR2 FQGNSA. This CDR3 reads CASSPQAVRISGNTIYF. The CDR3, as DNA: TGTGCCAGCAGCCCTCAAGCGGTACGGATCTCTGGAAACACCATATATTTT.

This rearrangement joins TRBV5-8 to TRBJ2-3, with TRBD1 identical over 11 bases. This CDR3 is built from 16 residues. CDR1 is SGHTS, CDR2 YDEGEE, per germline. V was pared by 4 bases and J by 5 bases, with 9 bases of the junction left unmatched. In DNA form, the CDR3 reads TGTGCCAGCAGCGGGCCGGACAGGGGGCATGTAGATACGCAGTATTTT. Its protein product is CASSGPDRGHVDTQYF. The whole variable domain, remainder taken from reference TRBV5-8 and TRBJ2-3, is EAGVTQSPTHLIKTRGQQATLRCSPISGHTSVYWYQQALGLGLQFLLWYDEGEERNRGNFPPRFSGRQFPNYSSELNVNALELEDSALYLCASSGPDRGHVDTQYFGPGTRLTVL.

The chain carries TRBV28 and TRBJ2-3; D is perhaps TRBD2 (5 bases). Trimming stripped 3 bases from V and 10 bases from J, with 11 bases between. The CDR3 totals 12 residues. Germline loops: CDR1 MDHEN, CDR2 SYDVKM. The CDR3 region has the DNA TGTGCCAGCAGTTTCCGGGATGAACCGCAGTATTTT. As protein: CASSFRDEPQYF.

This clone was seen a few times. This chain links TRBV2 with TRBJ2-5; D remains ambiguous. The CDR3 length is 14 residues. The ends were cut back, 3 bases at V and 3 bases at J, with 11 bases in the middle. CDR1 SNHLY and CDR2 FYNNEI come from the germline V gene. In DNA form, the CDR3 reads TGTGCCAGCAGTGAGGTAACAGTTGAAGAGACCCAGTACTTC. Translated, it gives CASSEVTVEETQYF.

The chain combines TRBV27 with TRBJ1-1; 7 bases are shared with TRBD1. CDR1 is MNHEY, CDR2 SMNVEV, per germline (reference sequence). With V trimmed by 5 bases and J by 6 bases, 12 bases remained unmatched. CDR3 length equals 15 residues. CDR3 loop: CASSPRGQVRAEAFF. In DNA, the CDR3 is TGTGCCAGCAGTCCCAGAGGACAGGTAAGGGCTGAAGCTTTCTTT.

V usage is TRBV27 and J usage is TRBJ1-2; 11 bases line up with TRBD1. The germline gives CDR1 MNHEY, CDR2 SMNVEV (reference sequence). CDR3 length: 15 residues. V was clipped by 4 bases and J by 2 bases; unmatched bases: 3. CDR3 sequence: CASSYRDRGNYGYTF. The CDR3 nucleotides are TGTGCCAGCAGTTACCGGGACAGGGGGAACTATGGCTACACCTTC.

For this clone: Other DNA sequences in the sample encode the same CDR3. J is TRBJ1-5 and V is TRBV20-1; no reliable D call. The ends were cut back, 3 bases at V and 1 base at J, with 10 bases in the middle. The CDR3 length is 14 residues. Germline-derived CDR1 and CDR2 are DFQATT and SNEGSKA (reference sequence). CDR3 sequence (DNA): TGCAGTGCTAGTCCGGGCGGGAGCAATCAGCCCCAGCATTTT. The encoded protein is CSASPGGSNQPQHF.

This clone is a singleton in its sample. V usage is TRBV5-1 and J usage is TRBJ1-1; a possible D gene is TRBD1 (5 bases). Germline loops: CDR1 SGHRS, CDR2 YFSETQ. The CDR3 has 15 amino acids. Trimming cost V 0 bases and J 0 bases, with 9 bases left between them. The CDR3 sequence is CASSLVSGMNTEAFF. The DNA for the CDR3 is TGCGCCAGCAGCTTGGTTTCAGGGATGAACACTGAAGCTTTCTTT.

The chain couples TRBV5-4 to TRBJ1-6, with TRBD1 identical over 7 bases. This CDR3 has 14 amino acids. Germline trimming cut 4 bases from V and 7 bases from J; bases unmatched to any gene: 5. Germline CDR1 SGHNT, CDR2 YYREEE (reference sequence). CDR3 sequence (DNA): TGTGCCAGCAGCCCGGGACAGCCAAATTCACCCCTCCACTTT. Protein sequence: CASSPGQPNSPLHF.

CDR3: CAISESKGEGNQPQHF. CDR3 in DNA: TGTGCCATCAGTGAGTCTAAAGGGGAGGGCAATCAGCCCCAGCATTTT. The chain has TRBV10-3 and TRBJ1-5, with a tentative D call TRBD1 (5 bases). This CDR3 is 16 amino acids long. Per germline, CDR1 ENHRY and CDR2 SYGVKD. The V and J ends lost 0 bases and 2 bases respectively, with 11 bases between them.

The rearrangement links TRBV10-1 to TRBJ1-1; D is ambiguous. The CDR3 has 13 amino acids. Trimming took off 6 bases at V and 4 bases at J, with 12 bases between the two ends. Germline assignment: CDR1 WNHNN and CDR2 SYGVQD (reference sequence). CDR3: CASRSGMGTEAFF. DNA for the CDR3: TGCGCCAGCAGGTCGGGGATGGGCACTGAAGCTTTCTTT.

The chain recombines TRBV6-5 with TRBJ1-1, with D maybe TRBD1 (6 bases). Trimming removed 0 bases from V and 0 bases from J, with 8 bases in between. The CDR3 totals 15 residues. Germline V gives CDR1 MNHEY, CDR2 SVGAGI. The CDR3 reads CASSYSGGMNTEAFF. The CDR3 nucleotides read TGTGCCAGCAGTTACTCTGGGGGCATGAACACTGAAGCTTTCTTT.

This clone appeared a single time. The chain has TRBV18 and TRBJ1-5, with D uncertain. Trimming cost V 4 bases and J 5 bases, with 9 bases left between them. Germline V gene sequence: CDR1 KGHSH, CDR2 LQKENI. The CDR3 runs 13 residues. In nucleotides, the CDR3 is TGTGCCAGCTCACGGAACAAGGATCAGCCCCAGCATTTT. Amino acid sequence: CASSRNKDQPQHF.

As regards this clone: Other DNA variants within this sample encode the same CDR3. The chain is built from TRBV28 and TRBJ1-1, with D perhaps TRBD1 (5 bases). CDR1 MDHEN and CDR2 SYDVKM come from the germline V gene. This CDR3 has 14 residues. Trimming removed 4 bases from V and 1 base from J, with 10 bases in between. CDR3 in DNA: TGTGCCAGCAGTTCCGGGACCTCGAACACTGAAGCTTTCTTT. Translating it yields CASSSGTSNTEAFF.

The chain is built from TRBV6-5 and TRBJ1-1, with TRBD1 identical over 7 bases. Per the germline V gene, CDR1 is MNHEY and CDR2 is SVGAGI. J lost 6 bases, V lost 0 bases, and 7 bases had no gene match. CDR3 size: 15 residues. DNA of the CDR3: TGTGCCAGCAGTTACTCCCGGACAGGAGTGGCTGAAGCTTTCTTT. Translation: CASSYSRTGVAEAFF.

This chain uses TRBV5-4 with TRBJ2-7, with 12 nucleotides matching TRBD1. CDR1 SGHNT and CDR2 YYREEE come from the germline V gene (reference sequence). The CDR3 spans 17 residues. The trim removed 4 bases at V and 5 bases at J, leaving 13 bases unmatched. The chain's CDR3 is CASSTYTGTGGVHEQYF. The CDR3 bases are TGTGCCAGCAGCACATACACCGGGACAGGGGGCGTCCACGAGCAGTACTTC.

This clone has only a few counts. This rearrangement joins TRBV7-9 to TRBJ2-5; 10 bases fit TRBD2. The length of the CDR3 is 14 residues. Germline V CDR1 and CDR2: SEHNR, FQNEAQ (reference sequence). V dropped 1 base and J dropped 7; count of bases not matched to a gene: 3. As DNA, the CDR3 is TGTGCCAGCAGCTTAGAGGCTAGCGGGGGGACCCAGTACTTC. Its translation: CASSLEASGGTQYF.

The genes are TRBV19 and TRBJ1-2; no firm D call. The CDR3 has 17 residues. V lost 3 bases to trimming and J lost 5 bases, with 22 bases between them. The germline V gene encodes CDR1 LNHDA and CDR2 SQIVND (reference sequence). The CDR3 reads CASSIKSTGRGKYGYTF. The CDR3 DNA follows: TGTGCCAGTAGTATCAAGTCTACGGGGAGAGGGAAGTATGGCTACACCTTC.